This TCR beta chain came from a study of T-cell memory formation after mild COVID-19. The V gene end was trimmed by 4 bases and the J gene end by 2 bases; junction bases not matched to a gene: 4. The CDR3 is 14 residues long. Germline V gene lookup returns CDR1 SGHAT and CDR2 FQNNGV. One entry per CDR3 protein, called by TCRdb with MiXCR from the 5' RACE reads. The table includes around 200,000 distinct CDR3 sequences, roughly a fifth detected once. Sequencing input: PBMCs or a T cell subset sorted from them (not recorded which). The sequence came from an adult woman who had mild COVID-19 (a few samples of this study predate the infection). Cell type and time point are not known. V is TRBV11-2 and J is TRBJ2-5, with 7 bases that match TRBD2. The CDR3 nucleotides are TGTGCCAGCAGCTCCCGGACTAGACAAGAGACCCAGTACTTC. This encodes CASSSRTRQETQYF. The full variable domain, completed using reference TRBV11-2 and TRBJ2-5, is EAGVAQSPRYKIIEKRQSVAFWCNPISGHATLYWYQQILGQGPKLLIQFQNNGVVDDSQLPKDRFSAERLKGVDSTLKIQPAKLEDSAVYLCASSSRTRQETQYFGPGTRLLVL.